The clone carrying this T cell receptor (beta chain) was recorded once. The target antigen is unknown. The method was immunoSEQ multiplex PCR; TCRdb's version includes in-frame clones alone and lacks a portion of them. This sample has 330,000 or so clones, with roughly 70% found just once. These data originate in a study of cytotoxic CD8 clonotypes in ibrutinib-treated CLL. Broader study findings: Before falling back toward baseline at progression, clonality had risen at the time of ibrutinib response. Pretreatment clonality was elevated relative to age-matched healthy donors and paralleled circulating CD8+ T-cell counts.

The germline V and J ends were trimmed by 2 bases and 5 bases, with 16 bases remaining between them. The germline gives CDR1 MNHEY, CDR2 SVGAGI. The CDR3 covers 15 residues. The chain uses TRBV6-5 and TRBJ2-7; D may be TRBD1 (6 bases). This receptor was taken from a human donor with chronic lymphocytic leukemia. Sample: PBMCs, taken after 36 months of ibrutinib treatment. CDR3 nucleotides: TGTGCCAGCAGTTACCTCCCGGACAGTCTGGACGAGCAGTACTTC. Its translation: CASSYLPDSLDEQYF.